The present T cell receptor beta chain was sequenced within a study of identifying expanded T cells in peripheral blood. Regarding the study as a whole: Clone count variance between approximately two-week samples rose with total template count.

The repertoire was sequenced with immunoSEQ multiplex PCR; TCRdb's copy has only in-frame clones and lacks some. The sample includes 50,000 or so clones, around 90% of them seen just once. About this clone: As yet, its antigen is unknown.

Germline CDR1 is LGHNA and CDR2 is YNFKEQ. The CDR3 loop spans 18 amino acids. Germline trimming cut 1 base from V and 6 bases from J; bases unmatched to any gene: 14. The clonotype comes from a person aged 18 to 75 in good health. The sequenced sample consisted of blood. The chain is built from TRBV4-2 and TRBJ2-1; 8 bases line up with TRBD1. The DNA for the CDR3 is TGTGCCAGCAGCCAAGGAGGGGCAGGGGGCTATGGAGGCAATGAGCAGTTCTTC. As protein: CASSQGGAGGYGGNEQFF.